This T cell receptor beta chain was observed in a study of molecular identifiers for immune sequencing clone quantification. Study outcomes and limitations: Whereas clones above 20 RNA copies held under 1% of naive-cell molecules, they held over 97% of effector molecules.

Remarks on this clonotype: The antigen is unknown. This may stem from a read error, because a much larger clone lies one nucleotide away.

The ends were cut back, 8 bases at V and 2 bases at J, with 7 bases in the middle. The CDR3 is made up of 11 amino acids. TCRdb reanalysed the PCR reads using MiXCR and keeps one entry per CDR3 protein. The data show about 510,000 distinct CDR3 sequences, 25% seen once. Specimen: naive CD8+ T cells from blood, with Jurkat cell RNA spiked in. Subset defined: FACS-sorted CD8+CD4-CCR7+CD45RA+ naive T cells. The chain links TRBV12-3 or TRBV12-4 to TRBJ2-7; no clear D. This receptor was taken from a human donor in good health. Some libraries in this study had Jurkat cell RNA spiked in. The CDR3 loop is CASGSAYEQYF. The DNA of the CDR3 is TGTGCCAGCGGCAGCGCCTACGAGCAGTACTTC.